This T cell receptor beta chain was observed in a study of Ad26.COV2.S vaccination and SARS-CoV-2 variants. In the study overall: Ad26.COV2.S was injected intramuscularly once or twice, 56 days apart. Study observations and caveats: People who got the vaccine or the placebo had similar non-spike TCR breadth.

CDR1 LGHNA and CDR2 YSLEER come from the germline V gene. The V end was cut by 1 base, the J end by 3 bases, with 10 bases between. The CDR3 is made up of 16 amino acids. Here immunoSEQ multiplex PCR was the method, and the copy in TCRdb shows in-frame clones only, minus some. The sample contains around 340,000 clones, less than 90% of which appear only once. Treatment given: about 20 received Ad26.COV2.S at low or high dose, single or two shots; several received placebo; per-sample allocation not given. Sampling was done on day 63 after the first vaccine or placebo injection. As its vector, the vaccine had Ad26, which expressed Wuhan-strain SARS-CoV-2 spike. This clone has only a few counts. The antigen remains undetermined.

The chain uses TRBV4-3 and TRBJ1-6; D is uncertain. This sequence was found in a person aged 18-65 years who received the Ad26.COV2.S COVID-19 vaccine or a placebo. The starting material was peripheral blood, obtained in a trial of Ad26.COV2.S vaccine versus placebo. The CDR3 is CASSQALGSYNSPLHF. The DNA of the CDR3 is TGCGCCAGCAGCCAAGCACTAGGCAGCTATAATTCACCCCTCCACTTT.